Detailed here is one T cell receptor (beta chain). Its antigen is not identified. The treatment here: approximately 9-day PBMC culture with coronavirus spike peptide pools or control peptides (ViraFEST assay). The data originate from a study of vaccination and CD4 T cells after COVID-19. Whole-study context: Control cultures, each given a CEFX pool, an HIV-1 Nef pool, or no peptide, were included.

Sequence data for DNA of cultured CD4+ T cells were generated by the Oncomine TCR Beta short-read assay. From the PCR reads, TCRdb called clonotypes with MiXCR, one entry per CDR3 protein. The sample lists 20,000 to 25,000 distinct CDR3 sequences, around two fifths occurring once. This specimen was CD4+ T cells from blood, cultured in vitro, taken before SARS-CoV-2 vaccination. This TCR came from a human donor who had recovered from COVID-19.

The CDR3 region has the DNA TGTGCCAGCAGTGAACCGGGGAAAAACCTTGGCTACACCTTC. It codes for CASSEPGKNLGYTF. The genes are TRBV25-1 and TRBJ1-2; D remains ambiguous. This CDR3 is 14 amino acids long. Germline CDR1 reads MGHDK; CDR2 reads SYGVNS. V was pared by 2 bases and J by 7 bases, with 14 bases between.